Described below is a single TCR beta chain sequence and its context. Each patient was aged 18 to 65 and had newly diagnosed hyperthyroidism of under 2 months' duration. RNA transcripts yielded amplified TCR beta CDR3 regions. HTBI primers were employed in a first-round RT-PCR of the TCR CDR3. MiXCR, applied by TCRdb to the multiplex PCR reads, yields one record per CDR3 protein. The table includes just under 750,000 distinct CDR3 sequences, around 40% detected once. Germline assignment: CDR1 LNHDA and CDR2 SQIVND (reference sequence). J gave up 3 bases and V 9 bases, and 11 bases lay outside the gene matches. The CDR3 contains 14 residues. These data are taken from a study of T cells in Graves' hyperthyroidism and ophthalmopathy. Looking at the study overall: Blood was drawn when the patient was first diagnosed and still untreated.

The clonotype was recovered from a woman between 40 and 55 years old with Graves' hyperthyroidism. The specimen was blood. This chain uses TRBV19 with TRBJ2-7; 7 nucleotides match TRBD2. CDR3 residues: CASSSGSGFYEQYF. CDR3 DNA: TGTGCCAGCAGTTCGGGTAGCGGGTTCTACGAGCAGTACTTC.